This T cell receptor (beta chain) was retrieved from a study of blood T cell repertoires in COVID-19. Overall study: Some COVID-19 samples were acute and others convalescent; all came from the United States, Italy and Spain. In each case, the material was cDNA or gDNA derived from T cells, B-cell-depleted T cells, or PBMCs.

This clone was detected only a few times. The authors' processing: Scientists estimated how many nucleated cells there were by amplifying reference gene primers. TCRdb keeps only in-frame clones here, not all; method: immunoSEQ multiplex PCR. V and J calls and clone size are given by that table; D and trimming were obtained from the DNA. The sample has roughly 43,000 clones; just under 70% are singletons. V lost 2 bases, J lost 6 bases, and 5 bases lay in between. The CDR3 is 11 amino acids. CDR1 and CDR2 (germline): ENHRY, SYGVKD. The material sequenced was peripheral blood. The rearrangement joins TRBV10-3 to TRBJ2-7; D is unresolved. The source of this sequence is a man at least 80 years old with acute or convalescent COVID-19. Written as DNA, the CDR3 is TGTGCCATCAGTGAGGTCGGCGAGCAGTACTTC. It is translated as CAISEVGEQYF.